The clone carrying this T cell receptor (beta chain) was counted only a few times. Its specificity is not known. TCR cDNA, made by 5'RACE template switching, carried an added universal primer site and UMIs. TCRdb re-called the 5' RACE reads through MiXCR, storing one row per CDR3 protein. The data hold 400,000 or so distinct CDR3 sequences, with roughly 10% observed a single time. The entry originates in a study of T cells after yellow fever vaccination. Study details: Researchers used SMART-Seq v4 Ultra Low Input to prepare fractions that had low cell numbers.

Germline V gives CDR1 SGHAT, CDR2 FQNNGV. With 4 bases removed from V and 4 bases from J, the gap between germline ends came to 19 bases. The CDR3 has 16 residues. General study results and limits: It was a small share of clonotypes that appeared in both CD4 and CD8 compartments. Post-booster repertoires again held most primary-vaccination clones (about 96% CD4, over 80% CD8).

The TCR sequence derives from a man between 18 and 35 years old who received the YFV17D yellow fever vaccine. The sample here was PBMCs, taken on the day of the first yellow fever vaccination. The V gene is TRBV11-2, the J gene TRBJ1-2; the D gene is possibly TRBD1 (5 bases). CDR3 in amino acids: CASSSLRDKRGYGYTF. The CDR3 coding sequence is TGTGCCAGCAGCTCCCTCCGAGACAAGAGGGGCTATGGCTACACCTTC.